This T cell receptor beta chain was sequenced for a study of identical twins. Template switching (which added a universal primer site) was used, and cDNA carried unique molecular identifiers. TCRdb re-called the 5' RACE reads with MiXCR, one entry per CDR3 protein. The table shows 450,000 or so distinct CDR3 sequences, with approximately 24% occurring only once. Germline CDR1 and CDR2: DFQATT and SNEGSKA (reference sequence). The length of the CDR3 is 14 residues. V gave up 3 bases and J gave up 0 bases, with 11 bases separating them. Findings of the study overall: Rather than following the same donors, the conclusions depended on cross-sectional statistical analysis.

This clonotype was seen only a few times. What it binds is not known. This same sample was also taken into another study, of T cells expressing NK-cell markers. In that study: The study drew TCR beta repertoires from sorted CD3+CD56+NKG2C+, CD3+CD56+NKG2C- and CD3+CD56-NKG2C+ T cells.

V and J are TRBV20-1 and TRBJ1-1, with D unclear. The TCR comes from a woman aged 18-29 years in good health. Source material: CD4+ T cells sorted from blood. The CDR3 region is CSARPQVMNTEAFF. The CDR3 nucleotides read TGCAGTGCTAGGCCCCAGGTCATGAACACTGAAGCTTTCTTT.